The entry that follows covers one T cell receptor (beta chain) sequence. In the source study's methods: Amplified reference gene primers provided the basis for estimating nucleated cell counts. Data came from immunoSEQ multiplex PCR; TCRdb stores just in-frame clones and leaves some out. From that table come the V and J calls and clone size; the DNA was used to work out D and trimming. This table has about 180,000 clones, approximately 88% appearing once. This sample was included in a study of blood T cell repertoires in COVID-19. At the level of the study: Sites in the United States, Italy and Spain provided acute and convalescent COVID-19 samples.

CDR1 is KGHSH, CDR2 LQKENI, per germline. The V end lost 6 bases, the J end lost 4 bases, and 12 bases lay between the germline ends. CDR3 length: 13 residues. Sequences were obtained from peripheral blood. The clonotype comes from a woman in her twenties or thirties with acute or convalescent COVID-19. The genes are TRBV18 and TRBJ2-5; maybe TRBD1 (7 bases). As DNA, the CDR3 is TGTGCCAGCTCGGCGGGACAGCCAGAGACCCAGTACTTC. Protein product: CASSAGQPETQYF.